This paragraph covers one T cell receptor beta chain sequence. The CDR3 loop spans 14 amino acids. The V gene lost 6 bases and the J gene lost 1 base, with 9 bases spanning the gap. Germline V gene data show CDR1 as KGHSH and CDR2 as LQKENI. This specimen comes from a study of blood T cell repertoires in COVID-19. For the study at large: Both acute and convalescent COVID-19 samples were obtained from the United States, Italy and Spain. T cells, B-cell-depleted T cells, or PBMCs supplied cDNA or gDNA.

The repertoire was sequenced with immunoSEQ multiplex PCR; TCRdb's copy has only in-frame clones and lacks some. The sample shows about 200,000 clones, approximately 90% of them seen only once. The chain couples TRBV18 to TRBJ2-2; the D gene is possibly TRBD1 (5 bases). The sequenced sample was peripheral blood. The TCR was taken from a man older than 75 with acute or convalescent COVID-19. CDR3 loop: CASSTTVNTGELFF. The CDR3 coding sequence is TGTGCCAGCTCCACGACAGTGAACACCGGGGAGCTGTTTTTT. Full variable domain (outside the CDR3, taken from reference TRBV18 and TRBJ2-2): NAGVMQNPRHLVRRRGQEARLRCSPMKGHSHVYWYRQLPEEGLKFMVYLQKENIIDESGMPKERFSAEFPKEGPSILRIQQVVRGDSAAYFCASSTTVNTGELFFGEGSRLTVL.